Sequencing of this TCR beta chain was carried out in a study of blood T cell repertoires in COVID-19. CDR1 and CDR2 from the germline V gene are LNHDA and SQIVND (reference sequence). With 7 bases clipped from V and 4 bases from J, the junction kept 13 bases outside the gene matches. There are 16 residues in the CDR3. Some clones are missing from TCRdb's copy, which holds only in-frame ones; the method was immunoSEQ multiplex PCR. Of some 530,000 clones listed, roughly nine tenths are singletons. Adults between about 18 and 89 years of age took part from 20 to 25 US areas. The genes are TRBV19 and TRBJ1-2, with 9 nucleotides matching TRBD1. Input material: PBMCs or T cells enriched from blood (not recorded which). The clonotype comes from a woman aged 60-70 years who had recovered from COVID-19. For the CDR3, the DNA is TGTGCCAGTAATCCGCCGGGACAGGGTTTCATCTATGGCTACACCTTC. Translating gives CASNPPGQGFIYGYTF.